This T cell receptor (beta chain) was obtained from a study of shared clonotypes between healthy human individuals. The germline V gene encodes CDR1 SEHNR and CDR2 FQNEAQ (reference sequence). CDR3 size: 15 residues. V was clipped by 4 bases and J by 5 bases; unmatched bases: 8. Several immunoSEQ 96-well plates shared each subset's DNA, each plate a replicate. The repertoire was sequenced with immunoSEQ multiplex PCR; TCRdb's copy has only in-frame clones and lacks some. The sample lists about 980,000 clones, over 75% occurring once. The study enrolled healthy HIV-negative adults without recent acute infections or vaccinations as donors. Each sample came from a Caucasian adult donor living in Nashville, Tennessee.

Sequencing input: memory CD4+ T cells sorted from blood. Indicated subset: CD45RA-negative fraction. This chain joins TRBV7-9 and TRBJ1-1, with 9 nucleotides matching TRBD1. This TCR was sampled from a man between 18 and 35 years old in good health. The chain's CDR3 is CASSYLRDRETEAFF. The CDR3 DNA is TGTGCCAGCAGCTACCTCCGGGACAGGGAAACTGAAGCTTTCTTT.